A selection of T cell receptor beta chains follows, all from one sample in a study of blood T cell repertoires in COVID-19. The assay was immunoSEQ multiplex PCR, and TCRdb's table has in-frame clones only and misses some. The sample lists 25,000 to 30,000 clones, 88% occurring once. The material sequenced was peripheral blood. Every receptor here comes from a woman in her fifties or sixties with active COVID-19. Each CDR3 is given with its conserved first and last residue. The D gene is left open where the match is weak. Size values are once, few and many counts, or a class for expanded clones, and some rows have none.

clone_size j_call d_call v_call cdr3_nt cdr3_aa
NA TRBJ1-2 TRBD1 TRBV11-2 TGTGCCAGCAGTCCAAACAGGGGCGGCTATGGCTACACCTTC CASSPNRGGYGYTF
NA TRBJ1-6 NA TRBV4-1 TGCGCCAGCAGCCAAGAATCAGGAGGGGTTTGGTCACCCCTCCACTTT CASSQESGGVWSPLHF
NA TRBJ2-7 TRBD2 TRBV2 TGTGCCAGCAGCGCCCTAGCGGGAGGCTCCTACGAGCAGTACTTC CASSALAGGSYEQYF
NA TRBJ2-5 TRBD2 TRBV6-5 TGTGCCAGCAGTTACCAAGGGACTAGCGGACAAGAGACCCAGTACTTC CASSYQGTSGQETQYF
NA TRBJ2-3 TRBD2 TRBV11-2 TGTGCCAGCAGCCTCGGACTAGCGGGAGGTGATACGCAGTATTTT CASSLGLAGGDTQYF
NA TRBJ2-3 NA TRBV4-1 TGCGCCAGCAGCCAAGATATAGCTAGCCCAGATACGCAGTATTTT CASSQDIASPDTQYF
few TRBJ2-6 TRBD2 TRBV6-5 TGTGCCAGCAGATACGGGAGGGCGCAAGGGGCCAACGTCCTGACTTTC CASRYGRAQGANVLTF
NA TRBJ2-2 NA TRBV9 TGTGCCAGCAGCGTAACACCGAACACCGGGGAGCTGTTTTTT CASSVTPNTGELFF
NA TRBJ2-7 NA TRBV19 TGTGCCAGTAGTATTGGGGGGAGCTACGAGCAGTACTTC CASSIGGSYEQYF
NA TRBJ2-6 TRBD1 TRBV11-2 TGTGCCAGCAGCCCGGGACAGGGGCCCGGGGCCAACGTCCTGACTTTC CASSPGQGPGANVLTF
NA TRBJ2-1 TRBD2 TRBV5-6 TGTGCCAGCAGCTTGTACCTAGCGGGAGGGCCAAGCTCCTACAATGAGCAGTTCTTC CASSLYLAGGPSSYNEQFF
NA TRBJ2-2 NA TRBV7-2 TGTGCCAGCAGCCTGGTGGGCGTCGAGAACACCGGGGAGCTGTTTTTT CASSLVGVENTGELFF
few TRBJ1-6 NA TRBV10-3 TGTGCCATCAGTGAGGGACAGACTGCCGCTAATTCACCCCTCCACTTT CAISEGQTAANSPLHF
once TRBJ2-1 TRBD1 TRBV7-9 TGTGCCAGCAGCTTAGCCTCCACCGGGACAGGGCATTTGAATGAGCAGTTCTTC CASSLASTGTGHLNEQFF
NA TRBJ2-5 NA TRBV6-6 TGTGCCAGCAGTCCCTCCCAGGGGCTACAAGAGACCCAGTACTTC CASSPSQGLQETQYF
once TRBJ1-2 NA TRBV28 TGTGCCAGCACCGACCCCGGACTCTATGGCTACACCTTC CASTDPGLYGYTF
once TRBJ2-7 NA TRBV11-2 TGTGCCAGCAGCTTGACAGAGACCTACGAGCAGTACTTC CASSLTETYEQYF
NA TRBJ2-5 TRBD2 TRBV15 TGTGCCACCAGCAGTGGGTTACTAGCGGACCAAGAGACCCAGTACTTC CATSSGLLADQETQYF
NA TRBJ2-1 NA TRBV5-1 TGCGCCAGCAGCTTGGGAGGAGGTCCGCTGGGGTTCTTC CASSLGGGPLGFF
NA TRBJ2-5 NA TRBV11-2 TGTGCCAGCAGCTTAGGCGGGCTAGTAGTAGAGACCCAGTACTTC CASSLGGLVVETQYF
NA TRBJ1-1 TRBD1 TRBV5-4 TGTGCCAGCAGCCCCGGGGGGACAGGGGGCACCACTGAAGCTTTCTTT CASSPGGTGGTTEAFF
NA TRBJ1-1 TRBD1 TRBV27 TGTGCCAGCAGTGGACAGGCCAGGAACACTGAAGCTTTCTTT CASSGQARNTEAFF
NA TRBJ2-7 NA TRBV2 TGTGCCAGCAGTGAAGCGGGCAGGGCGGACGAGCAGTACTTC CASSEAGRADEQYF
NA TRBJ1-6 NA TRBV6-2/TRBV6-3 TGTGCCAGCAGCCGAGGACAGAGCTCCTATAATTCACCCCTCCACTTT CASSRGQSSYNSPLHF
NA TRBJ2-1 NA TRBV27 TGTGCCAGCAGCGAGCGGAGCTCCTACAATGAGCAGTTCTTC CASSERSSYNEQFF
NA TRBJ1-2 NA TRBV27 TGTGCCAGCAGTTTAACAGGGCGGTACGGCTACACCTTC CASSLTGRYGYTF
NA TRBJ1-2 NA TRBV7-8 TGTGCCAGCAGCCGTCCTCTCGGTGGCTACACCTTC CASSRPLGGYTF
NA TRBJ1-2 TRBD1 TRBV28 TGTGCCAGCAGTGGCATAGGGGGACAGCCTTATGGCTACACCTTC CASSGIGGQPYGYTF
NA TRBJ2-1 NA TRBV7-3 TGTGCCAGCAGCCTTAGCGTTAGCTCCTACAATGAGCAGTTCTTC CASSLSVSSYNEQFF
NA TRBJ2-5 TRBD1 TRBV5-5 TGTGCCAGCAGCATCACAGGGGGCGGGGAGACCCAGTACTTC CASSITGGGETQYF
NA TRBJ2-7 TRBD2 TRBV5-1 TGCGCCAGCAGCTTGGTAGCTAGCGGAGTCTCCTACGAGCAGTACTTC CASSLVASGVSYEQYF
NA TRBJ1-6 TRBD1 TRBV5-1 TGCGCCAGCAGCTCTACCGGGACAGGGAATTGGAATTCACCCCTCCACTTT CASSSTGTGNWNSPLHF
NA TRBJ2-2 NA TRBV2 TGTGCCAGCAGTGAAGCGGGGGGACTCGACACCGGGGAGCTGTTTTTT CASSEAGGLDTGELFF
NA TRBJ2-1 TRBD2 TRBV7-9 TGTGCCAGCAGCTTACCCCTCCGACTAGCGGGAGGTAACAATGAGCAGTTCTTC CASSLPLRLAGGNNEQFF
NA TRBJ2-3 NA TRBV24-1 TGTGCCACCAGTGACAGGGGATCCTCTAGCACAGATACGCAGTATTTT CATSDRGSSSTDTQYF
few TRBJ1-2 NA TRBV5-6 TGTGCCAGCAGCCCCCACGCGCGGGGAATGGGGTTATATGGCTACACCTTC CASSPHARGMGLYGYTF
NA TRBJ2-1 NA TRBV7-9 TGTGCCAGCAGCGCAGAGGGGGCGGGAACCTACAATGAGCAGTTCTTC CASSAEGAGTYNEQFF
NA TRBJ1-3 NA TRBV5-1 TGCGCCAGCAGACCGCAGGGTAGCTCTGGAAACACCATATATTTT CASRPQGSSGNTIYF
once TRBJ2-7 TRBD1 TRBV18 TGTGCCAGCTCCCTTGACAGGGGCCCGACCTACGAGCAGTACTTC CASSLDRGPTYEQYF
NA TRBJ2-7 TRBD1 TRBV5-4 TGTGCCAGCAGCCATTGGGACAGATCCTACGAGCAGTACTTC CASSHWDRSYEQYF
NA TRBJ1-5 NA TRBV19 TGTGCCAGTAGTACCGGGACTCCCAATCAGCCCCAGCATTTT CASSTGTPNQPQHF
NA TRBJ2-7 TRBD2 TRBV5-1 TGCGCCAGCAGCTTGGACCGGGGGGGCAGGACCTACGAGCAGTACTTC CASSLDRGGRTYEQYF
NA TRBJ1-2 NA TRBV18 TGTGCCAGCTCACCACGCAGGGGCTATGGCTACACCTTC CASSPRRGYGYTF
NA TRBJ2-5 TRBD1 TRBV5-4 TGTGCCAGCAGCTTGGACAGGGGGCGAGAGACCCAGTACTTC CASSLDRGRETQYF
NA TRBJ2-3 TRBD2 TRBV19 TGTGCCAGTAGTACACTAGCGGGAGCTACAGATACGCAGTATTTT CASSTLAGATDTQYF
NA TRBJ2-2 NA TRBV5-1 TGCGCCAGCAGCTTGCAGGGGACAAGCACCGGGGAGCTGTTTTTT CASSLQGTSTGELFF
few TRBJ1-1 NA TRBV27 TGTGCCAGCAGTTTATCACGGGGGAAATACACTGAAGCTTTCTTT CASSLSRGKYTEAFF
NA TRBJ2-5 NA TRBV5-4 TGTGCCAGCAGGTCCGAACGGGGGGCGGAGACCCAGTACTTC CASRSERGAETQYF
NA TRBJ1-4 NA TRBV14 TGTGCCAGCAGCGTCGGGACATTACCTAATGAAAAACTGTTTTTT CASSVGTLPNEKLFF
NA TRBJ1-4 TRBD1 TRBV28 TGTGCCAGCAGTGAAGGGGGCGCGACCGAGGAAAAACTGTTTTTT CASSEGGATEEKLFF
NA TRBJ2-7 TRBD2 TRBV20-1 TGCAGTGCTAGTGGGACTAGCGGGAGTCCATCCTACGAGCAGTACTTC CSASGTSGSPSYEQYF
NA TRBJ2-7 TRBD2 TRBV4-2 TGTGCCAGCAGCCAGGATAGCGGGAGTCCCTACGAGCAGTACTTC CASSQDSGSPYEQYF